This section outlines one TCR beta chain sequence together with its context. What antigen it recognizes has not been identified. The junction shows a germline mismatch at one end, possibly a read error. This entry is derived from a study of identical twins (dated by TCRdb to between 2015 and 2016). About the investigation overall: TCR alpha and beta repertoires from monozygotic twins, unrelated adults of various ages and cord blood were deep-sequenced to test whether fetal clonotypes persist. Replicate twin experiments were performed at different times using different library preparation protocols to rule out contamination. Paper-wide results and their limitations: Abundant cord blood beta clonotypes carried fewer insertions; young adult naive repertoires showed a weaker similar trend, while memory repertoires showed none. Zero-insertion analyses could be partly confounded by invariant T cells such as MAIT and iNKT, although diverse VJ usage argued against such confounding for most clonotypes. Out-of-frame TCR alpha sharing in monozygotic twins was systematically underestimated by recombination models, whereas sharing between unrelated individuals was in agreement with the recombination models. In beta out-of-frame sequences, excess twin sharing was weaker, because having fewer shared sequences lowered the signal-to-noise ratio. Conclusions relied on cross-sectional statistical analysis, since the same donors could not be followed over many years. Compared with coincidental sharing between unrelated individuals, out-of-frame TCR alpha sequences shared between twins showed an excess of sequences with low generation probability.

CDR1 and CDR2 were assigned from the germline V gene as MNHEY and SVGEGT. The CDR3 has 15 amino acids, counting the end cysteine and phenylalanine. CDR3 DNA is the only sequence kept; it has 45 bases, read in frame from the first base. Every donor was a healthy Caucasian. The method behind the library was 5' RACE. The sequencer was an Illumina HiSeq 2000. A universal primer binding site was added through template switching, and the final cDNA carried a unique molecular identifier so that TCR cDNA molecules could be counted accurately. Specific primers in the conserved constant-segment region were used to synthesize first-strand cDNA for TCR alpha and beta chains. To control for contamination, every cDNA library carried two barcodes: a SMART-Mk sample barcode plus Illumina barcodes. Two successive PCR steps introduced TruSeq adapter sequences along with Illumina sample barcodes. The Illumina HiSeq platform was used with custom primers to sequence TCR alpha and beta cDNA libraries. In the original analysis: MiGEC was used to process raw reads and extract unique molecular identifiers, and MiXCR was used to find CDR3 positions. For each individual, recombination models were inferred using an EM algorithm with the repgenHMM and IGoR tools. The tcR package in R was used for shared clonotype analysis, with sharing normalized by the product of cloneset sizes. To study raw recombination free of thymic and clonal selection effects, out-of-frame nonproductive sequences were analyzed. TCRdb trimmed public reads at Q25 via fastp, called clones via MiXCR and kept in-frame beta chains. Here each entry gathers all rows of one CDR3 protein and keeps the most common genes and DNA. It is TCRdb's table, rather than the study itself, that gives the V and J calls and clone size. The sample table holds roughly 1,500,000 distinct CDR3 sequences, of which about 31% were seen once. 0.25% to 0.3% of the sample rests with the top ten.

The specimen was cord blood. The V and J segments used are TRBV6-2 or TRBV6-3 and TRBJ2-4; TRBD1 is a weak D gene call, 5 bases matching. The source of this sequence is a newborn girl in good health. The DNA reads TGTGCCGGCAGTTATTCGACAGTAGCCAAAAACATTCAGTACTTC. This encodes CAGSYSTVAKNIQYF.